A selection of T cell receptor beta chains follows, all from one sample in a study of blood T cells in healthy people across ages. TCRdb analysed the 5' RACE reads with MiXCR anew, one entry per CDR3 protein. This table holds around 800,000 distinct CDR3 sequences, 60% to 80% found once. The sequencing sample was made of blood. These receptors originate from a young man in good health. The CDR3 runs from the conserved cysteine through the conserved F or W. A D gene is named only where the DNA matches it firmly. Clone sizes are given selectively: once, few, many, or a class where the clone is expanded.

D,size,V,J,CDR3,DNA
-,-,TRBV6-2/TRBV6-3,TRBJ2-1,CASSSPCQGPDYNEQFF,TGTGCCAGCAGTTCACCCTGCCAGGGGCCAGATTACAATGAGCAGTTCTTC
-,once,TRBV27,TRBJ2-5,CASSPRPDTETQYF,TGTGCCAGCAGTCCCCGGCCTGACACAGAGACCCAGTACTTC
TRBD1,-,TRBV7-6,TRBJ2-3,CASSSGTGQYF,TGTGCCAGCAGCTCCGGGACAGGGCAGTATTTT
-,-,TRBV27,TRBJ1-6,CASSLSGTYPSPLHF,TGTGCCAGCAGTCTCTCCGGGACATACCCATCACCCCTCCACTTT
TRBD2,-,TRBV7-8,TRBJ2-1,CASSLVASGYNEQFF,TGTGCCAGCAGCTTAGTCGCTAGCGGCTACAATGAGCAGTTCTTC
-,few,TRBV10-3,TRBJ1-1,CAITNTGFPNTEAFF,TGTGCCATCACTAATACAGGCTTTCCGAACACTGAAGCTTTCTTT
TRBD1,-,TRBV4-3,TRBJ2-4,CASSQDGQGPNIQYF,TGCGCCAGCAGCCAAGATGGACAGGGTCCGAACATTCAGTACTTC
TRBD2,-,TRBV6-4,TRBJ2-1,CASKSGLAGEGEQFF,TGTGCCAGCAAATCCGGACTAGCGGGGGAGGGTGAGCAGTTCTTC
TRBD2,-,TRBV6-2/TRBV6-3,TRBJ2-1,CASSYSRGLADNNEQFF,TGTGCCAGCAGTTACTCGAGGGGACTAGCGGACAACAATGAGCAGTTCTTC
-,few,TRBV7-8,TRBJ2-3,CASSSSPTDTQYF,TGTGCCAGCAGCTCGAGCCCCACAGATACGCAGTATTTT
-,-,TRBV4-1,TRBJ2-7,CASSQGSGGFSYEQYF,TGCGCCAGCAGCCAAGGGTCCGGGGGTTTCTCCTACGAGCAGTACTTC
-,-,TRBV10-3,TRBJ2-5,CAISQDQGGRETQYF,TGTGCCATCAGTCAAGACCAAGGGGGAAGGGAGACCCAGTACTTC
-,few,TRBV29-1,TRBJ1-2,CSVETEKGTNYGYTF,TGCAGCGTTGAAACGGAGAAGGGGACCAACTATGGCTACACCTTC
-,few,TRBV20-1,TRBJ2-3,CSASRAGDNTDTQYF,TGCAGTGCTAGTAGGGCGGGGGACAACACAGATACGCAGTATTTT
TRBD1,-,TRBV5-1,TRBJ1-2,CASSNMGGQGTFNYGYTF,TGCGCCAGCAGCAACATGGGGGGACAGGGGACTTTTAACTATGGCTACACCTTC
-,-,TRBV7-9,TRBJ2-2,CASSLAQGGGGELFF,TGTGCCAGCAGCTTAGCCCAGGGGGGCGGCGGGGAGCTGTTTTTT
TRBD1,-,TRBV7-9,TRBJ2-7,CASRHPGQSYEQYF,TGTGCCAGCAGACATCCGGGACAGTCCTACGAGCAGTACTTC
-,-,TRBV4-3,TRBJ2-3,CASSQDRDGTDTQYF,TGCGCCAGCAGCCAAGATCGTGACGGCACAGATACGCAGTATTTT
TRBD1,-,TRBV6-6,TRBJ1-2,CASSFEHRDRGRGYTF,TGTGCCAGCAGTTTCGAACACCGGGACAGGGGACGTGGCTACACCTTC
-,-,TRBV4-2,TRBJ1-5,CASSLAAGQDNQPQHF,TGTGCCAGCAGCCTCGCGGCGGGGCAAGACAATCAGCCCCAGCATTTT
-,-,TRBV28,TRBJ1-6,CASSLHTGYNSPLHF,TGTGCCAGCAGTTTACACACGGGGTATAATTCACCCCTCCACTTT
-,-,TRBV7-8,TRBJ2-7,CAGSLQGGRYEQYF,TGTGCCGGCAGCCTCCAAGGGGGGAGGTACGAGCAGTACTTC
TRBD2,-,TRBV2,TRBJ2-1,CASNSGASYNEQFF,TGTGCCAGCAATAGCGGGGCCTCCTACAATGAGCAGTTCTTC
TRBD2,-,TRBV6-1,TRBJ2-3,CASSLAGGLYTDTQYF,TGTGCCAGCAGCCTAGCGGGGGGCCTCTACACAGATACGCAGTATTTT
TRBD1,-,TRBV29-1,TRBJ2-5,CSVGPTGVETQYF,TGCAGCGTTGGCCCGACAGGGGTAGAGACCCAGTACTTC
TRBD2,-,TRBV12-3/TRBV12-4,TRBJ2-5,CASSPAGGQETQYF,TGTGCCAGCAGCCCAGCGGGGGGCCAAGAGACCCAGTACTTC
-,few,TRBV21-1,TRBJ2-1,CASSNRDRHNEQFF,TGTGCCAGCAGCAACCGGGACAGGCACAATGAGCAGTTCTTC
TRBD1,-,TRBV27,TRBJ2-4,CASRTLRGQGNIQYF,TGTGCCAGCAGGACTTTGAGGGGGCAAGGTAACATTCAGTACTTC
TRBD2,few,TRBV27,TRBJ2-1,CASSFLAETLREQFF,TGTGCCAGCAGTTTCCTAGCGGAGACCTTGAGGGAACAGTTCTTC
TRBD1,-,TRBV28,TRBJ1-4,CASSTGGASPTNEKLFF,TGTGCCAGCAGTACAGGGGGCGCGAGCCCCACTAATGAAAAACTGTTTTTT
TRBD1,-,TRBV7-2,TRBJ2-3,CASSPSVTGGTHTQYF,TGTGCCAGCAGCCCTAGTGTGACAGGGGGCACCCATACGCAGTATTTT
-,few,TRBV3-1,TRBJ1-5,CASSQMGPGSNQPQHF,TGTGCCAGCAGCCAAATGGGGCCCGGGAGCAATCAGCCCCAGCATTTT
TRBD2,-,TRBV7-2,TRBJ2-5,CASIKRGGLETQYF,TGTGCCAGCATAAAGCGGGGGGGCCTGGAGACCCAGTACTTC
-,-,TRBV7-3,TRBJ1-5,CASSSTGNYQPQHF,TGTGCCAGCAGCTCAACAGGGAACTATCAGCCCCAGCATTTT
-,-,TRBV12-3/TRBV12-4,TRBJ1-4,CASSQTGTNEKLFF,TGTGCCAGCAGCCAAACAGGGACTAATGAAAAACTGTTTTTT
TRBD2,-,TRBV9,TRBJ2-1,CASSVAFGTSGASSYNEQFF,TGTGCCAGCAGCGTAGCTTTTGGGACTAGCGGGGCTTCCTCCTACAATGAGCAGTTCTTC
-,-,TRBV27,TRBJ2-1,CASSTVQGLNNEQFF,TGTGCCAGCAGTACCGTTCAGGGGCTAAACAATGAGCAGTTCTTC
-,-,TRBV10-3,TRBJ2-7,CAISELGERTYEQYF,TGTGCCATCAGTGAGTTGGGAGAGAGAACCTACGAGCAGTACTTC
TRBD2,-,TRBV29-1,TRBJ2-1,CSVGATSGVDEQFF,TGCAGCGTTGGAGCGACTAGCGGGGTGGATGAGCAGTTCTTC
-,few,TRBV12-3/TRBV12-4,TRBJ2-7,CASSLERSEQYF,TGTGCCAGCAGTTTAGAGAGGTCCGAGCAGTACTTC
-,-,TRBV6-2/TRBV6-3,TRBJ1-1,CASNIYVDTEAFF,TGTGCCAGCAATATTTACGTTGACACTGAAGCTTTCTTT
-,-,TRBV7-9,TRBJ2-7,CASSLMASEQYF,TGTGCCAGCAGCTTAATGGCTTCCGAGCAGTACTTC
-,-,TRBV7-9,TRBJ2-1,CASSLVKLPTDEQFF,TGTGCCAGCAGCTTAGTCAAACTACCAACAGATGAGCAGTTCTTC
TRBD1,-,TRBV9,TRBJ1-5,CASSRTGGMSNQPQHF,TGTGCCAGCAGCCGGACAGGGGGTATGAGCAATCAGCCCCAGCATTTT